The 32 T cell receptor beta chains in this list originate from one sample, sequenced in a study of neurological immune-mediated disorders. A single record per CDR3 protein comes from TCRdb applying MiXCR to the 5' RACE reads. The data show around 46,000 distinct CDR3 sequences, roughly 4.1% seen once. Material for sequencing was PBMCs. Receptors were obtained from a woman aged 55-70 years with multiple sclerosis.

Many counts were recorded for this clonotype. The gene calls are TRBV2 and TRBJ1-5; D is unclear. CDR1 and CDR2 from the germline V gene are SNHLY and FYNNEI. The CDR3 covers 14 residues. Between the trimmed V and J ends, which lost 5 bases and 3 bases, there was a span of 11 bases. In DNA, the CDR3 is TGTGCCAGCAGTACCGCCAGTCCCAATCAGCCCCAGCATTTT. It yields the protein CASSTASPNQPQHF.

This clonotype appeared a few times. The junction departs from germline at one end; a sequencing error may be responsible. This sequence joins TRBV6-2 or TRBV6-3 and TRBJ1-5, with 7 nucleotides matching TRBD1. Germline V gene sequence: CDR1 MNHEY, CDR2 SVGEGT. The CDR3 runs to 16 residues. CDR3 bases: TGTGCCAGCGGCCTAAAACAGGGGTTGAGCAATCAGCCCCAGAATTTT. Amino acid sequence: CASGLKQGLSNQPQNF.

This clonotype was seen at least ten times. The CDR3 region has the DNA TGTGCCAGCAGCTACCGGGTCCTGGGGAATGAGCAGTTCTTC. Amino acid sequence: CASSYRVLGNEQFF. J is TRBJ2-1 and V is TRBV12-3 or TRBV12-4; D unresolved. V was clipped by 6 bases and J by 7 bases, with 16 bases between them. The CDR3 runs 14 residues.

The rearrangement links TRBV7-9 to TRBJ1-2; 7 bases match TRBD1. Germline CDR1 SEHNR, CDR2 FQNEAQ (reference sequence). The CDR3 has 14 amino acids. The V and J ends lost 0 bases and 6 bases, in that order; junction bases with no gene match: 4. CDR3 region: CASSLAGQSHGYTF. CDR3 nucleotide sequence: TGTGCCAGCAGCTTAGCGGGACAGTCTCATGGCTACACCTTC.

This clonotype was detected many times. The chain couples TRBV7-2 to TRBJ2-1; TRBD1 aligns across 8 bases. The ends lost 5 bases at V and 5 bases at J; junction bases unmatched: 8. CDR3 length equals 15 residues. CDR1 and CDR2 from the germline V gene are SGHTA and FQGNSA. CDR3 nucleotide sequence: TGTGCCAGCAGCCCGAGGACAGGGATCGACAATGAGCAGTTCTTC. This encodes CASSPRTGIDNEQFF.

This clonotype was seen only a few times. The chain carries TRBV28 and TRBJ2-7; 7 bases match TRBD1. The CDR3 is 12 amino acids. V dropped 5 bases and J dropped 9; count of bases not matched to a gene: 7. Germline-derived CDR1 and CDR2 are MDHEN and SYDVKM. The CDR3 nucleotides read TGTGCCAGCAGTCGACAGGGTTGGGGGCAGTACTTC. This encodes CASSRQGWGQYF.

This clonotype was recorded at least ten times. The chain has TRBV9 and TRBJ1-2; D is unclear. The CDR3 runs to 12 residues. Trimming stripped 4 bases from V and 5 bases from J, with 9 bases between. Looked up from germline, CDR1 is SGDLS and CDR2 is YYNGEE. The DNA of the CDR3 is TGTGCCAGCAGCAACCCGGGTTATGGCTACACCTTC. This codes for CASSNPGYGYTF.

The chain couples TRBV18 to TRBJ1-1; 10 nucleotides align to TRBD1. Trimming removed 2 bases from V and 5 bases from J; junction bases left unmatched: 5. This CDR3 is built from 15 residues. CDR1 KGHSH and CDR2 LQKENI come from the germline V gene. The CDR3 here is CASSPRQGARTEAFF. In DNA form, the CDR3 reads TGTGCCAGCTCACCAAGACAGGGGGCAAGGACTGAAGCTTTCTTT.

J is TRBJ2-3 and V is TRBV2, with D perhaps being TRBD1 or TRBD2 (6 bases each). The germline V gene has CDR1 SNHLY and CDR2 FYNNEI. V was cut by 7 bases and J by 2 bases, with 10 bases left in between. The CDR3 length is 13 residues. The CDR3 nucleotides are TGTGCCAGCATGGGGGGCTTCACAGATACGCAGTATTTT. Translation: CASMGGFTDTQYF.

The sample holds many counts of this clonotype. Here the CDR3 reads CASRLTARGDTEAFF. The CDR3 coding sequence is TGTGCCAGCAGGTTAACGGCAAGGGGGGACACTGAAGCTTTCTTT. The V gene is TRBV7-9, the J gene TRBJ1-1, with D maybe TRBD1 (6 bases). The CDR3 spans 15 residues. V was shortened by 6 bases and J by 3 bases, with 17 bases between the two germline ends. Per germline, CDR1 SEHNR and CDR2 FQNEAQ (reference sequence).

This clonotype was observed a few times. A single base separates this from a much larger clone, so it may be a read error. CDR3 in DNA: TGCAGTGCCGTAAAATGGGGCACTGAAGCTTTCTTT. Translation gives CSAVKWGTEAFF. The V gene is TRBV20-1, the J gene TRBJ1-1; unclear D gene. The CDR3 extends over 12 amino acids. The V and J ends lost 6 bases and 4 bases respectively, with 12 bases between them. Germline lookup yields CDR1 DFQATT and CDR2 SNEGSKA (reference sequence).

This clonotype was recorded at least ten times. The V call is TRBV5-1, the J call TRBJ2-7; 10 bases fit TRBD1. After removal of 4 bases from V and 2 bases from J, the junction contained 6 bases not matched to a gene. Germline values: CDR1 SGHRS, CDR2 YFSETQ. The CDR3 consists of 15 residues. The CDR3 DNA is TGCGCCAGCAGCACAGACAGGGGGCTAACCTACGAGCAGTACTTC. This encodes CASSTDRGLTYEQYF.

This rearrangement joins TRBV9 to TRBJ2-3; D is perhaps TRBD1 or TRBD2 (5 bases each). Looked up from germline, CDR1 is SGDLS and CDR2 is YYNGEE. V was trimmed by 0 bases and J by 0 bases, leaving 8 bases between them. This CDR3 region has 15 residues. The CDR3 here is CASSVVGVSTDTQYF. In DNA, the CDR3 is TGTGCCAGCAGCGTAGTGGGGGTAAGCACAGATACGCAGTATTTT.

This clonotype came up a few times. The chain joins TRBV20-1 to TRBJ2-7; 7 bases map to TRBD2. Trimming at V came to 5 bases and at J to 1 base, leaving 8 bases not matched to a gene. This CDR3 has 14 residues. Germline V gives CDR1 DFQATT, CDR2 SNEGSKA (reference sequence). In DNA, the CDR3 is TGCAGTGCTTTTGTAGCGGGCCGATCCTACGAGCAGTACTTC. Translated: CSAFVAGRSYEQYF.

The gene calls are TRBV7-7 and TRBJ2-1, with D tentatively TRBD2 (7 bases). V was shortened by 2 bases and J by 9 bases, with 14 bases between the two germline ends. This CDR3 contains 14 residues. Germline lookup yields CDR1 SSHAT and CDR2 FNYEAQ (reference sequence). The CDR3 sequence is CASSLLGRGGEQFF. The CDR3 DNA sequence: TGTGCCAGCAGCTTACTGGGGAGGGGGGGTGAGCAGTTCTTC.

This clonotype was observed at least ten times. V gene TRBV7-2 combines with J gene TRBJ1-1, with D uncertain. Germline assignment: CDR1 SGHTA and CDR2 FQGNSA. V lost 3 bases and J lost 1, with 9 bases in between. This CDR3 has 14 amino acids. The CDR3 spells CASSFASGNTEAFF. DNA for the CDR3: TGTGCCAGCAGCTTTGCCTCAGGGAACACTGAAGCTTTCTTT. The full variable domain, in which reference TRBV7-2 and TRBJ1-1 provide the parts outside the CDR3, is GAGVSQSPSNKVTEKGKDVELRCDPISGHTALYWYRQSLGQGLEFLIYFQGNSAPDKSGLPSDRFSAERTGGSVSTLTIQRTQQEDSAVYLCASSFASGNTEAFFGQGTRLTVV.

This clonotype is medium-sized. The V call is TRBV12-3 or TRBV12-4, the J call TRBJ1-6, with D maybe TRBD1 (5 bases). Trimming stripped 5 bases from V and 6 bases from J, with 14 bases between. This CDR3 is built from 15 residues. Here the CDR3 DNA reads TGTGCCAGCAGTCCCTACGGACAAAGTAATTCACCCCTCCACTTT. Translating gives CASSPYGQSNSPLHF.

This chain connects TRBV10-3 to TRBJ1-5; D might be TRBD1 (5 bases). The V end was cut by 9 bases, the J end by 8 bases, with 20 bases between. The CDR3 covers 14 residues. Germline assignment: CDR1 ENHRY and CDR2 SYGVKD. Here the CDR3 reads CAISAAREVKPQHF. CDR3 DNA: TGTGCCATAAGCGCCGCCAGGGAAGTCAAGCCCCAGCATTTT.

This clonotype has at least ten counts. CDR3 DNA: TGCAGTGCGACACTAGCGGAAAGCACAGATACGCAGTATTTT. Protein: CSATLAESTDTQYF. The chain uses TRBV20-1 and TRBJ2-3, with 8 bases identical to TRBD2. The length of the CDR3 is 14 residues. Germline V gene lookup returns CDR1 DFQATT and CDR2 SNEGSKA (reference sequence). The J segment lost 0 bases and the V segment lost 6 bases, leaving 5 bases of the junction unmatched.

This clonotype has more than one count but fewer than ten. The J gene is TRBJ2-3, the V gene TRBV12-3 or TRBV12-4; possibly TRBD2 for D (6 bases). Trimming stripped 4 bases from V and 4 bases from J, with 18 bases between. This CDR3 has 16 residues. In nucleotides, the CDR3 is TGTGCCAGCAGTTCCGGCGGGCCGAAGCGGGCAGATACGCAGTATTTT. Protein product: CASSSGGPKRADTQYF.

Concerning this clonotype: A read error may produce the germline difference seen at one junction end. V usage is TRBV5-6 and J usage is TRBJ1-2; the D is unclear. CDR3 length: 13 amino acids. The germline gives CDR1 SGHDT, CDR2 YYEEEE. The CDR3 DNA follows: TGTACCAGCAACCCCGGACGCCGCTTTGGCTACACCTTC. Its protein product is CTSNPGRRFGYTF. The variable domain in full, with the rest retrieved from reference TRBV5-6 and TRBJ1-2, is DAGVTQSPTHLIKTRGQQVTLRCSPKSGHDTVSWYQQALGQGPQFIFQYYEEEERQRGNFPDRFSGHQFPNYSSELNVNALLLGDSALYLCTSNPGRRFGYTFGSGTRLTVV.

This clonotype was counted at least ten times. This chain uses TRBV4-1 with TRBJ2-5; D may be TRBD2 (5 bases). Trimming cost V 4 bases and J 6 bases, with 18 bases left between them. Germline V CDR1 and CDR2: MGHRA, YSYEKL. The CDR3 runs 15 residues. The CDR3 nucleotides are TGCGCCAGCAGCCCCGGCGGTGGCGGGCGAAAGACCCAGTACTTC. Translation gives CASSPGGGGRKTQYF.

This clonotype was seen at least ten times. The V call is TRBV20-1, the J call TRBJ2-7; weak D call: TRBD1 (6 bases). Germline lookup yields CDR1 DFQATT and CDR2 SNEGSKA (reference sequence). Trimming took off 4 bases at V and 2 bases at J, with 15 bases between the two ends. This CDR3 has 14 amino acids. CDR3 loop: CSAKHDRIAYEQYF. CDR3 sequence (DNA): TGCAGTGCTAAACACGACAGGATAGCCTACGAGCAGTACTTC.

This chain joins TRBV5-1 and TRBJ1-1, with TRBD1 identical over 10 bases. Germline lookup yields CDR1 SGHRS and CDR2 YFSETQ. Trimming cost V 0 bases and J 0 bases; bases outside gene matches: 11. The CDR3 spans 19 residues. This CDR3 is CASSLAPGQGPFMNTEAFF. The CDR3 DNA follows: TGCGCCAGCAGCTTGGCACCGGGACAGGGGCCCTTCATGAACACTGAAGCTTTCTTT.

There are many counts of this clonotype. This chain connects TRBV20-1 to TRBJ2-1; D may be TRBD1 (6 bases). There are 13 residues in the CDR3. Deletions cut 3 bases from V and 5 bases from J, with 11 bases between. CDR1 DFQATT and CDR2 SNEGSKA come from the germline V gene (reference sequence). CDR3 region: CSASQGRNNEQFF. In DNA form, the CDR3 reads TGCAGTGCTAGCCAGGGGCGGAACAATGAGCAGTTCTTC.

For this clonotype: A much larger clonotype is one base distant, so this may be a read error. The chain has TRBV5-1 and TRBJ2-7, with a possible D match to TRBD2 (5 bases). The CDR3 has 14 amino acids. Germline V gives CDR1 SGHRS, CDR2 YFSETQ. With 1 base removed from V and 4 bases from J, the gap between germline ends came to 12 bases. This chain's CDR3 is CASSLTGTTYEQYF. Here the CDR3 DNA reads TGCGCCAGCAGCTTGACGGGAACGACTTACGAGCAGTACTTC.

There are a few counts of this clonotype. Written as DNA, the CDR3 is TGTGCCAGCAGCTTAGTACGCGGCGGCACCGGGGAGCTGTTTTTT. It encodes CASSLVRGGTGELFF. V and J are TRBV7-2 and TRBJ2-2; D is uncertain. From germline, CDR1 is SGHTA and CDR2 FQGNSA. The CDR3 sequence is 15 residues long. Trimming removed 1 base from V and 4 bases from J, with 10 bases in between.

At least ten counts were recorded for this clonotype. This chain uses TRBV5-1 with TRBJ2-3; 9 bases fit TRBD2. The CDR3 runs to 15 residues. CDR1 and CDR2 (germline): SGHRS, YFSETQ. Losses at the gene ends were 4 bases for V and 5 bases for J; bases not matched to a gene: 8. The CDR3, as DNA: TGCGCCAGCAGCACCGGGACTAGCACCGGAGATACGCAGTATTTT. Protein sequence: CASSTGTSTGDTQYF.

This chain uses TRBV6-6 with TRBJ2-1, with D unclear. The CDR3 runs 11 residues. V lost 2 bases to trimming and J lost 9 bases, with 5 bases between them. Germline CDR1 is MNHNY and CDR2 is SVGAGI (reference sequence). This CDR3 is CASSYNREQFF. CDR3 in DNA: TGTGCCAGCAGTTACAACCGTGAGCAGTTCTTC.

The sample holds a few counts of this clonotype. The chain recombines TRBV6-5 with TRBJ2-7, with 7 bases that match TRBD1. Germline CDR1 reads MNHEY; CDR2 reads SVGAGI. The J segment lost 3 bases and the V segment lost 0 bases, leaving 8 bases of the junction unmatched. CDR3 size: 16 residues. CDR3 nucleotides: TGTGCCAGCAGTTACTCGCCGGGACAGAGATTCTACGAGCAGTACTTC. This codes for CASSYSPGQRFYEQYF.

This clonotype was counted many times. V gene TRBV29-1 combines with J gene TRBJ2-3, with a possible D match to TRBD2 (6 bases). The ends were cut back, 7 bases at V and 2 bases at J, with 10 bases in the middle. The CDR3 is 12 amino acids. Per the germline V gene, CDR1 is SQVTM and CDR2 is ANQGSEA. CDR3 coding DNA: TGCAGCGGGAGGGACTCCACAGATACGCAGTATTTT. Its translation is CSGRDSTDTQYF.

This clonotype has a count of ten or more. The chain joins TRBV4-1 to TRBJ1-2; D is undetermined. This CDR3 contains 14 residues. Per germline, CDR1 MGHRA and CDR2 YSYEKL. V was clipped by 0 bases and J by 2 bases, with 7 bases between them. The CDR3 loop reads CASSQEPDNYGYTF. DNA of the CDR3: TGCGCCAGCAGCCAAGAACCGGACAACTATGGCTACACCTTC.